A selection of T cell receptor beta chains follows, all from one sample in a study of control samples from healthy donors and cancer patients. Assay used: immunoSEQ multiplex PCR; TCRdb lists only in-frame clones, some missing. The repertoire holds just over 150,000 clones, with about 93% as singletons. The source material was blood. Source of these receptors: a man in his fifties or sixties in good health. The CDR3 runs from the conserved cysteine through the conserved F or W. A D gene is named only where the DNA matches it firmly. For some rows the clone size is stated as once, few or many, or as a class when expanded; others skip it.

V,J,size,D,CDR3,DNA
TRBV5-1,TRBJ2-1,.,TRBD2,CASSSVGTSGSGSYNEQFF,TGCGCCAGCAGCTCGGTGGGGACTAGCGGGAGTGGGTCCTACAATGAGCAGTTCTTC
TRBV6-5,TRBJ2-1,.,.,CASSYALGRGEQFF,TGTGCCAGCAGTTACGCGTTGGGACGGGGTGAGCAGTTCTTC
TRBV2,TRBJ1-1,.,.,CASRRTGNTEAFF,TGTGCCAGCAGGCGGACGGGGAACACTGAAGCTTTCTTT
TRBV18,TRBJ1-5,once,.,CASSPSAGALNQPQHF,TGTGCCAGCTCACCATCGGCAGGGGCCCTCAATCAGCCCCAGCATTTT
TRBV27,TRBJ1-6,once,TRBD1,CASSFGTDNSPLHF,TGTGCCAGCAGCTTCGGGACAGATAATTCACCCCTCCACTTT
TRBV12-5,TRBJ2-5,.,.,CASGLGLSSETQYF,TGTGCTAGTGGTTTGGGTCTTAGTTCAGAGACCCAGTACTTC
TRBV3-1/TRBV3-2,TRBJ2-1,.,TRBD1,CASSQVEGAKSFF,TGTGCCAGCAGCCAAGTTGAGGGGGCAAAGTCGTTCTTC
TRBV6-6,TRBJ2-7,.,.,CASGGRDSYAYEQYF,TGTGCCAGCGGGGGGCGTGACAGTTATGCCTACGAGCAGTACTTC
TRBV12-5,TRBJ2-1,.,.,CASGGWMSNEQFF,TGTGCTAGTGGGGGGTGGATGTCCAATGAGCAGTTCTTC
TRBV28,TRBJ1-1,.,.,CASTINTEAFF,TGTGCCAGCACTATTAACACTGAAGCTTTCTTT
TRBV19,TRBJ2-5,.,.,CASSERGGLETQYF,TGTGCCAGTAGCGAGAGGGGGGGCCTAGAGACCCAGTACTTC
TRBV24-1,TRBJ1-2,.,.,CATSDLKHNYGYTF,TGTGCCACCAGTGATTTGAAACATAACTATGGCTACACCTTC
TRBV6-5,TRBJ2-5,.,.,CASNEGGAGETQYF,TGTGCCAGCAACGAAGGAGGGGCGGGGGAGACCCAGTACTTC